The clone carrying this T cell receptor beta chain was detected a few times. This specimen belongs to a study of shared clonotypes between healthy human individuals. Naive CD8 cells comprised CD45RO-negative, CCR7-positively selected cells, excluding terminally differentiated effector memory CD45RA+ cells. The method was immunoSEQ multiplex PCR; TCRdb's version includes in-frame clones alone and lacks a portion of them. The data hold approximately 810,000 clones, with 92% observed a single time. The CDR3 length is 11 residues. Germline loops: CDR1 SGHDN, CDR2 FVKESK. Trimming stripped 0 bases from V and 4 bases from J, with 1 base between.

Sequencing input: naive CD8+ T cells sorted from blood. This TCR derives from a young man in good health. This chain links TRBV14 with TRBJ2-7; D uncertain. CDR3 sequence (DNA): TGTGCCAGCAGCCAAGAATACGAGCAGTACTTC. Residues: CASSQEYEQYF.